Given below is one TCR beta chain in context. What it binds is not known. This sample was included in a study of cytomegalovirus exposure and HLA in healthy donors. CDR3 length equals 13 residues. The germline V gene encodes CDR1 LNHDA and CDR2 SQIVND (reference sequence). The V and J ends lost 7 bases and 8 bases respectively, with 14 bases between them. Study-wide results and limits: The authors enumerated around 150 TCR beta chains as linked to cytomegalovirus.

Libraries were prepared by immunoSEQ multiplex PCR; TCRdb keeps only in-frame clonotypes and omits some of them. Of more than 120,000 clones listed, around 90% are singletons. The chain has TRBV19 and TRBJ1-4; D unresolved. This TCR was recovered from a man aged 18 to 35 in good health and CMV-seropositive. Sample: PBMCs. The CDR3 bases are TGTGCCAGTACTGAGGGATTCAGGGAAAAACTGTTTTTT. Protein sequence: CASTEGFREKLFF.